These 10 T cell receptor beta chains came from one sample sequenced in a study of T cell repertoires in cytomegalovirus infection. TCRdb processed the reads anew with MiXCR; each CDR3 protein has one entry. The table lists 20,000 to 25,000 distinct CDR3 sequences, around two fifths of them singletons. What these receptors recognize is not known. Material: CD8+ T cells from cultured PBMCs, obtained from culture after CMV antigen stimulation. The source is a human donor in good health (CMV status not recorded). Some clones in this sample may be carry-over from other donors' samples.

The chain carries TRBV9 and TRBJ2-3; 12 nucleotides line up with TRBD2. Germline assignment: CDR1 SGDLS and CDR2 YYNGEE. This CDR3 has 17 residues. J was trimmed by 2 bases and V by 0 bases; bases with no gene match: 4. CDR3 DNA: TGTGCCAGCAGCGTAGAGGCTAGCGGGGGGGACACAGATACGCAGTATTTT. This encodes CASSVEASGGDTDTQYF.

The CDR3 nucleotides are TGTGCCAGCAGCAAATCCGGGGGGGTACAAGAGACCCAGTACTTC. Amino acid sequence: CASSKSGGVQETQYF. V usage is TRBV7-2 and J usage is TRBJ2-5; 8 bases map to TRBD2. This CDR3 contains 15 residues. Germline V CDR1 and CDR2: SGHTA, FQGNSA. The ends lost 5 bases at V and 2 bases at J; junction bases unmatched: 7.

The rearrangement joins TRBV6-5 to TRBJ2-1; D unresolved. The CDR3 covers 14 residues. V lost 10 bases, J lost 5 bases, and 18 bases lay in between. CDR1 is MNHEY, CDR2 SVGAGI, per germline. CDR3 nucleotides: TGTGCCACCTTGGAAGGGATGGGGAACAATGAGCAGTTCTTC. It specifies CATLEGMGNNEQFF.

This chain joins TRBV12-3 or TRBV12-4 and TRBJ2-3; D not certain. This CDR3 has 13 amino acids. Trimming pared 2 bases from V and 3 bases from J, leaving 6 bases between. CDR3 residues: CASSLSPTDTQYF. The CDR3 DNA follows: TGTGCCAGCAGTTTAAGTCCGACAGATACGCAGTATTTT.

This clonotype was detected many times. The chain combines TRBV6-6 with TRBJ2-1; 9 bases line up with TRBD1. The length of the CDR3 is 15 residues. Trimming at V came to 7 bases and at J to 1 base, leaving 5 bases not matched to a gene. In germline, CDR1 is MNHNY, CDR2 SVGAGI (reference sequence). The chain's CDR3 is CASNPTGGSYNEQFF. DNA for the CDR3: TGTGCCAGCAACCCGACAGGGGGATCCTACAATGAGCAGTTCTTC.

V and J are TRBV12-3 or TRBV12-4 and TRBJ1-1, with a tentative D call TRBD1 (5 bases). V was trimmed by 6 bases and J by 11 bases, leaving 19 bases between them. There are 13 residues in the CDR3. CDR3 coding DNA: TGTGCCAGCAGCTGGGACGCCCTTGTCCGGGCTTTCTTT. As protein: CASSWDALVRAFF.

The genes are TRBV20-1 and TRBJ1-2; D not certain. With 3 bases removed from V and 5 bases from J, the gap between germline ends came to 7 bases. The germline gives CDR1 DFQATT, CDR2 SNEGSKA (reference sequence). The CDR3 runs 11 residues. The CDR3 DNA reads as TGCAGTGCTAGGGAGGGATATGGCTACACCTTC. Protein sequence: CSAREGYGYTF.

Only a few counts were recorded for this clonotype. The rearrangement uses TRBV27 and TRBJ2-2; no definite D call. The V gene's germline CDR1 is MNHEY and CDR2 SMNVEV (reference sequence). V gave up 6 bases and J gave up 7 bases, with 9 bases separating them. This CDR3 has 12 residues. The CDR3 nucleotides are TGTGCCAGCAGCCTTACAAGCGGGGAGCTGTTTTTT. Its translation: CASSLTSGELFF.

The chain has TRBV4-1 and TRBJ1-4; D is undetermined. CDR3 length: 15 residues. CDR1 MGHRA and CDR2 YSYEKL come from the germline V gene. The V and J ends lost 0 bases and 6 bases respectively, with 11 bases between them. The CDR3 coding sequence is TGCGCCAGCAGCCAAGAGAGACAATGGGATGAAAAACTGTTTTTT. Its translation is CASSQERQWDEKLFF.

This clonotype was counted ten times or more. Its ends do not fully match the called genes, so a read error is possible. This chain joins TRBV7-2 and TRBJ2-7; possible D gene TRBD1, 6 bases. The CDR3 contains 13 residues. Per germline, CDR1 SGHTA and CDR2 FQGNSA. The chain's CDR3 is CASSSSGTSSPVF. The CDR3 DNA reads as TGTGCCAGCAGCTCGTCCGGGACATCGAGTCCCGTCTTC. The whole variable domain, remainder taken from reference TRBV7-2 and TRBJ2-7, is GAGVSQSPSNKVTEKGKDVELRCDPISGHTALYWYRQSLGQGLEFLIYFQGNSAPDKSGLPSDRFSAERTGGSVSTLTIQRTQQEDSAVYLCASSSSGTSSPVFGPGTRLTVT.